Each of the 15 T cell receptor beta chains below was sequenced from the same sample in a study of T cell responses to AZD1222 COVID-19 vaccine. Here immunoSEQ multiplex PCR was the method, and the copy in TCRdb shows in-frame clones only, minus some. The table records around 150,000 clones, 70% to 90% of them present only once. Sequencing was performed on peripheral blood, taken on day 0 of AZD1222 vaccination. The receptors shown here come from an adult in good health.

The chain uses TRBV11-2 and TRBJ2-3, with D unclear. CDR1 and CDR2 from the germline V gene are SGHAT and FQNNGV. The ends were cut back, 0 bases at V and 3 bases at J, with 16 bases in the middle. This CDR3 is 17 amino acids long. The CDR3 region is CASSLEDKGRATDTQYF. DNA of the CDR3: TGTGCCAGCAGCTTAGAAGATAAGGGCAGAGCTACAGATACGCAGTATTTT.

The rearrangement joins TRBV6-1 to TRBJ2-7; TRBD2 might be the D (6 bases). V was clipped by 1 base and J by 8 bases, with 9 bases between them. The germline V gene encodes CDR1 MNHNS and CDR2 SASEGT. The length of the CDR3 is 12 residues. The CDR3 bases are TGTGCCAGCAGTGAAGTGGAGGGGAAGCAGTACTTC. Translation gives CASSEVEGKQYF.

V is TRBV11-2 and J is TRBJ2-1; 11 positions agree with TRBD2. V shed 1 base and J 4 bases; nucleotides not matched to a gene: 3. Germline CDR1 is SGHAT and CDR2 is FQNNGV. There are 16 residues in the CDR3. CDR3 protein: CASSLALAGGYNEQFF. The CDR3 bases are TGTGCCAGCAGCTTAGCCCTAGCGGGGGGATACAATGAGCAGTTCTTC.

This clone was observed once. The V and J genes are TRBV7-8 and TRBJ2-7, with D perhaps TRBD2 (6 bases). The CDR3 totals 15 residues. V lost 2 bases, J lost 4 bases, and 15 bases lay in between. CDR1 is SGHVS, CDR2 FQNEAQ, per germline. The CDR3 DNA follows: TGTGCCAGCAGCTTACTCGCGGGACCCGCGTACGAGCAGTACTTC. Residues: CASSLLAGPAYEQYF. Full variable domain (remainder filled in from reference TRBV7-8 and TRBJ2-7): GAGVSQSPRYKVAKRGQDVALRCDPISGHVSLFWYQQALGQGPEFLTYFQNEAQLDKSGLPSDRFFAERPEGSVSTLKIQRTQQEDSAVYLCASSLLAGPAYEQYFGPGTRLTVT.

This sequence joins TRBV6-5 and TRBJ2-2, with D unresolved. Germline CDR1 and CDR2: MNHEY and SVGAGI. This CDR3 has 12 residues. V lost 5 bases and J lost 5, with 6 bases in between. CDR3 sequence: CASSLDTGELFF. CDR3 DNA sequence: TGTGCCAGCAGTCTTGATACCGGGGAGCTGTTTTTT.

Details on this clone: A much larger clonotype is one base distant, so this may be a read error. The sample holds other DNA sequences that translate to the same CDR3. The CDR3 loop is CASSPNYEQYF. DNA for the CDR3: TGTGCCAGCAGCCCCAACTACGAGCAGTACTTC. The genes are TRBV28 and TRBJ2-7; no firm D call. There are 11 residues in the CDR3. The V gene lost 6 bases and the J gene lost 3 bases, with 6 bases spanning the gap. Germline CDR1 MDHEN, CDR2 SYDVKM.

The rearrangement joins TRBV28 to TRBJ1-6; 9 bases are a match to TRBD1. V gave up 3 bases and J gave up 5 bases; unmatched junction bases: 2. Germline V gives CDR1 MDHEN, CDR2 SYDVKM. The CDR3 covers 15 residues. CDR3 DNA: TGTGCCAGCAGTTTCTGGACAGGGGATAATTCACCCCTCCACTTT. As protein: CASSFWTGDNSPLHF.

The V gene is TRBV6-5, the J gene TRBJ1-5; D gene ambiguous. Trimming shortened V by 4 bases and J by 7 bases, and 11 bases separated the two germline ends. This CDR3 has 13 amino acids. Per germline, CDR1 MNHEY and CDR2 SVGAGI. The CDR3 DNA is TGTGCCAGCAGTTCCTATGATACCCAGCCCCAGCATTTT. Amino acids: CASSSYDTQPQHF.

The chain employs TRBV30 and TRBJ1-6, with a possible D match to TRBD1 (5 bases). Looked up from germline, CDR1 is GTSNPN and CDR2 is SVGIG (reference sequence). The CDR3 runs to 13 residues. Trimming pared 4 bases from V and 7 bases from J, leaving 11 bases between. Here the CDR3 reads CAWNTGLNSPLHF. CDR3 nucleotides: TGTGCCTGGAATACAGGTTTGAATTCACCCCTCCACTTT.

This clone appeared once. V gene TRBV11-2 combines with J gene TRBJ1-5; weak D call: TRBD1 (5 bases). Germline CDR1 reads SGHAT; CDR2 reads FQNNGV. There are 15 residues in the CDR3. V lost 0 bases, J lost 1 base, and 7 bases lay in between. The CDR3 sequence is CASSLEGESNQPQHF. As DNA, the CDR3 is TGTGCCAGCAGCTTAGAAGGGGAGAGCAATCAGCCCCAGCATTTT.

V is TRBV7-3 and J is TRBJ2-2; tentative D call: TRBD2 (7 bases). CDR3 size: 18 residues. Germline assignment: CDR1 SGHTA and CDR2 FQGTGA. Trimming left V 2 bases short and J 1 base short, with 17 bases between. The CDR3 DNA reads TGTGCCAGCAGCTTACTTGGGGCGGGGGCGATGAACACCGGGGAGCTGTTTTTT. Amino acid sequence: CASSLLGAGAMNTGELFF.

The CDR3, as DNA: TGTGCCAGCAGCGTGAGCGGGGGGGCGGCGGGGAATGAGCAGTTCTTC. Translated: CASSVSGGAAGNEQFF. The rearrangement joins TRBV9 to TRBJ2-1, with 10 bases aligning to TRBD2. Germline V CDR1 and CDR2: SGDLS, YYNGEE. The V and J ends lost 2 bases and 7 bases, in that order; junction bases with no gene match: 9. This CDR3 has 16 amino acids.

The chain has TRBV19 and TRBJ2-1; no firm D call. This CDR3 region has 15 residues. Between the trimmed V and J ends, which lost 3 bases and 0 bases, there was a span of 9 bases. CDR1 is LNHDA, CDR2 SQIVND, per germline (reference sequence). In DNA form, the CDR3 reads TGTGCCAGTAGTATGGATCGTAGCTCCTACAATGAGCAGTTCTTC. Its protein is CASSMDRSSYNEQFF.

V usage is TRBV4-1 and J usage is TRBJ1-2; tentatively, D is TRBD1 (5 bases). This CDR3 has 16 amino acids. V was cut by 0 bases and J by 0 bases, with 11 bases left in between. Looked up from germline, CDR1 is MGHRA and CDR2 is YSYEKL. CDR3 coding DNA: TGCGCCAGCAGCCAAGATTTTCCCAGGGCTAACTATGGCTACACCTTC. Translated, it gives CASSQDFPRANYGYTF.

The CDR3 DNA follows: TGTGCCAGCAGCCGCAAAACAGGGGGTGAAGCTTTCTTT. Translation: CASSRKTGGEAFF. V usage is TRBV14 and J usage is TRBJ1-1; 8 nucleotides match TRBD1. Looked up from germline, CDR1 is SGHDN and CDR2 is FVKESK. This CDR3 is 13 amino acids long. The V segment lost 4 bases and the J segment 7 bases; nucleotides outside the gene matches: 5.